This TCR beta chain was sequenced during a study of blood T cell repertoires in COVID-19. In the authors' workflow: Amplification of reference gene primers was used by the study to estimate nucleated cell counts. Data came from immunoSEQ multiplex PCR; TCRdb stores just in-frame clones and leaves some out. The V and J calls and clone size come from that table; D and trimming were worked out from the DNA. The table has a few hundred thousand clones, approximately 89% seen once. From germline, CDR1 is SGDLS and CDR2 YYNGEE. V was shortened by 0 bases and J by 5 bases, with 7 bases between the two germline ends. CDR3 size: 13 residues.

The sequence was obtained from a man aged 40-49 years who had recovered from COVID-19. The rearrangement links TRBV9 to TRBJ2-3, with D unclear. The source material was peripheral blood. CDR3 region: CASSVGFGDTQYF. The CDR3 nucleotides read TGTGCCAGCAGCGTAGGGTTCGGAGATACGCAGTATTTT.